These 13 T cell receptor beta chains came from one sample sequenced in a study of Tregs in tolerant kidney transplant recipients. Only in-frame clones appear in the TCRdb table, and some are missing; sequencing was by immunoSEQ multiplex PCR. The sample holds around 6,000 clones; around 87% are singletons and the top ten take 3% to 4%. Antigens of these TCRs are unknown. The sample in question was Tregs from blood cultured with allogeneic cells, obtained before the transplant. The receptors were sampled from a human patient who received a combined kidney and bone marrow transplant.

The V and J genes are TRBV7-9 and TRBJ2-3, with no clear D. CDR3 length equals 12 residues. Per the germline V gene, CDR1 is SEHNR and CDR2 is FQNEAQ (reference sequence). V lost 5 bases to trimming and J lost 6 bases, with 9 bases between them. The DNA for the CDR3 is TGTGCCAGCAGCCAGGAAAGGGATACGCAGTATTTT. Translating gives CASSQERDTQYF.

The chain employs TRBV10-3 and TRBJ2-5, with D possibly being TRBD1 (6 bases). The CDR3 has 13 residues. V was clipped by 5 bases and J by 2 bases, with 9 bases between them. The germline V gene has CDR1 ENHRY and CDR2 SYGVKD. DNA of the CDR3: TGTGCCATCAGTTTCGGACAGCAAGAGACCCAGTACTTC. Translation: CAISFGQQETQYF.

A note on this clone: At one boundary the junction diverges from the germline segment, which might be a read error. The chain couples TRBV10-3 to TRBJ2-3; 7 bases are a match to TRBD2. CDR3 length equals 14 residues. In germline, CDR1 is ENHRY, CDR2 SYGVKD. The CDR3 region has the DNA TGTGCCAGCAGTGAAGGGAGGGCCACAGATACGCAGTATTTT. It codes for CASSEGRATDTQYF.

The CDR3 sequence is CASSLWFRDNSPLHF. CDR3 in DNA: TGCGCCAGCAGCTTGTGGTTTAGGGATAATTCACCCCTCCACTTT. The chain links TRBV5-1 to TRBJ1-6; D call uncertain. The CDR3 consists of 15 residues. CDR1 and CDR2 from the germline V gene are SGHRS and YFSETQ. V was pared by 1 base and J by 5 bases, with 10 bases between.

This clone was recorded only once. CDR3 sequence reads: CATSRDVGIEAFF. CDR3 nucleotides: TGTGCCACCAGCAGAGATGTGGGGATTGAAGCTTTCTTT. The chain recombines TRBV15 with TRBJ1-1; unclear D gene. Germline CDR1 LNHNV, CDR2 YYDKDF (reference sequence). The CDR3 totals 13 residues. Trimming shortened V by 0 bases and J by 7 bases, and 9 bases separated the two germline ends.

A single count supports this clone. The chain carries TRBV28 and TRBJ1-5; no reliable D call. CDR3 size: 15 residues. Between the trimmed V and J ends, which lost 2 bases and 0 bases, there was a span of 8 bases. Germline lookup yields CDR1 MDHEN and CDR2 SYDVKM. This chain's CDR3 is CASSLSRYSNQPQHF. CDR3 sequence (DNA): TGTGCCAGCAGTTTAAGCCGGTATAGCAATCAGCCCCAGCATTTT.

In DNA form, the CDR3 reads TGTGCCAGCAGTTACTCGATTGGTGTATTGTCCTACGAGCAGTACTTC. Protein product: CASSYSIGVLSYEQYF. The V gene is TRBV6-5, the J gene TRBJ2-7; no firm D call. CDR1 and CDR2 (germline): MNHEY, SVGAGI. Trimming removed 0 bases from V and 1 base from J, with 13 bases in between. There are 16 residues in the CDR3.

This clone was seen more than once but under ten times. CDR3: CAIRSSYNSPLHF. CDR3 bases: TGTGCCATCAGGAGCTCCTATAATTCACCCCTCCACTTT. The gene calls are TRBV10-3 and TRBJ1-6; the D is unclear. CDR1 and CDR2 from the germline V gene are ENHRY and SYGVKD. V was shortened by 6 bases and J by 0 bases, with 3 bases between the two germline ends. The CDR3 consists of 13 residues.

J is TRBJ2-2 and V is TRBV11-1; 8 bases agree with TRBD2. There are 13 residues in the CDR3. With 6 bases clipped from V and 6 bases from J, the junction kept 3 bases outside the gene matches. Germline-derived CDR1 and CDR2 are SGHAT and FQDESV (reference sequence). The CDR3 is CASRRAGAGELFF. The CDR3 DNA sequence: TGTGCCAGCAGACGAGCGGGGGCCGGGGAGCTGTTTTTT.

The sample holds a few counts of this clone. Relative to the germline gene, one junction end is altered; a read error may explain this. The chain recombines TRBV7-9 with TRBJ1-3; 8 nucleotides align to TRBD1. This CDR3 is built from 15 residues. Germline values: CDR1 SEHNR, CDR2 FQNEAQ (reference sequence). In DNA, the CDR3 is TGTGCCAGCACCTTACAGGGGGACTCTGGAAACACCATATATTTT. It translates to CASTLQGDSGNTIYF.

The sample holds one count of this clone. The J gene is TRBJ2-2, the V gene TRBV15; D unresolved. Germline V gene data show CDR1 as LNHNV and CDR2 as YYDKDF (reference sequence). The CDR3 consists of 12 residues. Deletions cut 2 bases from V and 7 bases from J, with 5 bases between. The CDR3 here is CATSRYRGELFF. CDR3 bases: TGTGCCACCAGCAGATACCGCGGGGAGCTGTTTTTT. Full variable domain (rest looked up from reference TRBV15 and TRBJ2-2): DAMVIQNPRYQVTQFGKPVTLSCSQTLNHNVMYWYQQKSSQAPKLLFHYYDKDFNNEADTPDNFQSRRPNTSFCFLDIRSPGLGDTAMYLCATSRYRGELFFGEGSRLTVL.

The rearrangement joins TRBV5-4 to TRBJ2-1; 15 bases agree with TRBD2. Unmatched junction bases numbered 4, after V lost 4 bases and J lost 2 bases. The CDR3 has 17 amino acids. Germline CDR1 reads SGHNT; CDR2 reads YYREEE (reference sequence). The CDR3 loop is CASSTGLAGGTYNEQFF. CDR3 bases: TGTGCCAGCAGCACGGGACTAGCGGGAGGAACCTACAATGAGCAGTTCTTC.

This chain connects TRBV5-4 to TRBJ2-6; 11 positions match TRBD2. Germline V gives CDR1 SGHNT, CDR2 YYREEE (reference sequence). The CDR3 covers 17 residues. J gave up 1 base and V 4 bases, and 4 bases lay outside the gene matches. Here the CDR3 reads CASSPTSGVSGANVLTF. The CDR3, as DNA: TGTGCCAGCAGCCCGACTAGCGGGGTTTCTGGGGCCAACGTCCTGACTTTC. The whole variable domain, remainder taken from reference TRBV5-4 and TRBJ2-6, is ETGVTQSPTHLIKTRGQQVTLRCSSQSGHNTVSWYQQALGQGPQFIFQYYREEENGRGNFPPRFSGLQFPNYSSELNVNALELDDSALYLCASSPTSGVSGANVLTFGAGSRLTVL.